The next 17 T cell receptor beta chains were all read from a single sample in a study of a mutant IDH1 vaccine in newly diagnosed glioma. These receptors' targets are unknown. As to time point: week 11, during vaccination. Every vaccination contained 300 ug of the mutant IDH1 20-mer peptide and was paired with topical imiquimod. Measured with immunoSEQ multiplex PCR; TCRdb has only the in-frame clones, and not every one. Of fewer than 150,000 clones in the sample, roughly 88% were seen once. The starting material was PBMCs, obtained from a glioma patient whose treatment included an IDH1 peptide vaccine. All receptors come from a woman aged 45-65 years with glioma.

The rearrangement links TRBV18 to TRBJ2-7; D is possibly TRBD1 (5 bases). Looked up from germline, CDR1 is KGHSH and CDR2 is LQKENI. The CDR3 runs to 13 residues. V lost 3 bases and J 2 bases, leaving 8 bases between the germline ends. In DNA form, the CDR3 reads TGTGCCAGCTCACCTGGGGCTCCCTACGAGCAGTACTTC. Its protein is CASSPGAPYEQYF.

A single count supports this clone. V usage is TRBV27 and J usage is TRBJ2-6; 13 nucleotides align to TRBD2. The V segment lost 1 base and the J segment 1 base; nucleotides outside the gene matches: 1. In germline, CDR1 is MNHEY, CDR2 SMNVEV (reference sequence). CDR3 length: 18 residues. The CDR3 region is CASSLLGLAGSGANVLTF. The CDR3 region has the DNA TGTGCCAGCAGTTTATTGGGACTAGCGGGGTCTGGGGCCAACGTCCTGACTTTC.

V gene TRBV11-2 combines with J gene TRBJ1-1, with a weak D call TRBD1 (6 bases). Trimming pared 3 bases from V and 7 bases from J, leaving 18 bases between. The germline gives CDR1 SGHAT, CDR2 FQNNGV. The CDR3 has 15 amino acids. The CDR3 DNA follows: TGTGCCAGCAGCTTCGGGCAGGGGCAGGTTGTTGAAGCTTTCTTT. Its translation is CASSFGQGQVVEAFF.

This sequence joins TRBV28 and TRBJ2-5; D gene unclear. V was pared by 6 bases and J by 9 bases, with 17 bases between. CDR3 length: 13 residues. Germline values: CDR1 MDHEN, CDR2 SYDVKM. The CDR3 protein is CASRRTVRLAQYF. The CDR3 DNA follows: TGTGCCAGCAGGCGGACGGTCAGGTTGGCCCAGTACTTC.

The chain links TRBV5-1 to TRBJ1-3; D gene uncertain. The CDR3 spans 14 residues. Trimming removed 2 bases at V and 2 bases at J, with 8 bases between. The germline V gene encodes CDR1 SGHRS and CDR2 YFSETQ. In DNA form, the CDR3 reads TGCGCCAGCAGCTTTGGCGGACCTGGAAACACCATATATTTT. This sequence encodes CASSFGGPGNTIYF.

The rearrangement joins TRBV29-1 to TRBJ1-2, with D possibly being TRBD1 (6 bases). The CDR3 totals 13 residues. Per the germline V gene, CDR1 is SQVTM and CDR2 is ANQGSEA. Trimming cost V 1 base and J 3 bases, with 9 bases left between them. This chain's CDR3 is CSVEGGPYYGYTF. Written as DNA, the CDR3 is TGCAGCGTTGAAGGGGGGCCCTACTATGGCTACACCTTC.

This CDR3 is CASSEQGAGTEAFF. CDR3 nucleotides: TGCGCCAGCAGCGAGCAGGGGGCCGGAACTGAAGCTTTCTTT. The gene calls are TRBV5-1 and TRBJ1-1; TRBD1 agrees at 8 bases. Germline CDR1 SGHRS, CDR2 YFSETQ. The CDR3 is 14 residues long. Losses at the gene ends were 4 bases for V and 5 bases for J; bases not matched to a gene: 7.

V gene TRBV11-2 combines with J gene TRBJ2-2; D may be TRBD1 (6 bases). This CDR3 has 13 residues. CDR1 and CDR2 from the germline V gene are SGHAT and FQNNGV. Trimming left V 5 bases short and J 10 bases short, with 14 bases between. CDR3 DNA: TGTGCCAGCAGCAGGGGGACCCTGGAGGAGCTGTTTTTT. The encoded protein is CASSRGTLEELFF.

This clone was seen only once. The gene calls are TRBV11-2 and TRBJ1-1; D gene unclear. The V end was cut by 5 bases, the J end by 8 bases, with 18 bases between. CDR1 and CDR2 from the germline V gene are SGHAT and FQNNGV. There are 14 residues in the CDR3. The CDR3 here is CASSTRPEGGEAFF. The CDR3 bases are TGTGCCAGCAGCACTCGCCCCGAGGGCGGAGAAGCTTTCTTT.

The chain links TRBV9 to TRBJ1-5; D is uncertain. Germline V CDR1 and CDR2: SGDLS, YYNGEE. CDR3 length: 15 amino acids. Trimming stripped 2 bases from V and 0 bases from J, with 9 bases between. This CDR3 reads CASSVGGYSNQPQHF. The CDR3 DNA reads as TGTGCCAGCAGCGTGGGAGGTTATAGCAATCAGCCCCAGCATTTT.

This clone was counted a single time. This sequence joins TRBV6-5 and TRBJ2-5; possible D gene TRBD2, 6 bases. This CDR3 has 15 residues. Germline values: CDR1 MNHEY, CDR2 SVGAGI. Deletions cut 5 bases from V and 2 bases from J, with 15 bases between. The CDR3 reads CASSRAGSAQETQYF. In DNA, the CDR3 is TGTGCCAGCAGTCGCGCCGGGAGCGCACAAGAGACCCAGTACTTC.

This sequence joins TRBV5-4 and TRBJ2-3, with D perhaps being TRBD1 or TRBD2 (5 bases each). V gave up 3 bases and J gave up 5 bases, with 13 bases separating them. This CDR3 is 14 amino acids long. Germline assignment: CDR1 SGHNT and CDR2 YYREEE (reference sequence). CDR3 amino acids: CASSSGTEGDTQYF. The DNA of the CDR3 is TGTGCCAGCAGCTCGGGGACCGAAGGAGATACGCAGTATTTT.

The count of this clone is one. V and J are TRBV30 and TRBJ1-2, with TRBD1 matching 8 bases. Looked up from germline, CDR1 is GTSNPN and CDR2 is SVGIG (reference sequence). Trimming cost V 7 bases and J 8 bases; bases outside gene matches: 12. The CDR3 extends over 13 amino acids. The CDR3, as DNA: TGTGCCTTAGGACAGGGACCCGCTTTCGGCTACACCTTC. Translation: CALGQGPAFGYTF.

This clone was recorded a few times. The chain couples TRBV5-1 to TRBJ2-3; possibly TRBD1 or TRBD2 for D (6 bases each). Germline CDR1 reads SGHRS; CDR2 reads YFSETQ. The CDR3 runs 19 residues. V lost 0 bases and J 11 bases, leaving 31 bases between the germline ends. The DNA of the CDR3 is TGCGCCAGCAGCTTGGGAGGGACTGGGCTGGCGAAGGACAGAGTGGAGCAGTATTTT. Its protein is CASSLGGTGLAKDRVEQYF.

The chain couples TRBV30 to TRBJ1-2; no definite D call. Trimming removed 3 bases from V and 2 bases from J, with 10 bases in between. CDR1 is GTSNPN, CDR2 SVGIG, per germline (reference sequence). This CDR3 has 13 amino acids. CDR3 amino acids: CAWSVKGNYGYTF. In DNA, the CDR3 is TGTGCCTGGAGCGTAAAAGGGAACTATGGCTACACCTTC.

The gene calls are TRBV5-4 and TRBJ2-1, with TRBD2 matching over 8 bases. The J segment lost 2 bases and the V segment lost 4 bases, leaving 8 bases of the junction unmatched. The CDR3 consists of 16 residues. The germline V gene encodes CDR1 SGHNT and CDR2 YYREEE (reference sequence). The CDR3 DNA sequence: TGTGCCAGCAGCCCAGCGGTAGCGGGAACCTACAATGAGCAGTTCTTC. This codes for CASSPAVAGTYNEQFF.

This clone appeared a few times. The gene calls are TRBV6-6 and TRBJ1-2; 7 bases are a match to TRBD1. CDR1 and CDR2 (germline): MNHNY, SVGAGI (reference sequence). The junction had 8 bases not matched to a gene; V was cut back by 10 bases and J by 3 bases. The CDR3 covers 13 residues. CDR3 bases: TGTGCCACCCGGGACAGTATTTACTATGGCTACACCTTC. It yields the protein CATRDSIYYGYTF.